Listed below are T cell receptor beta chains from one sample, sequenced in a study of T cell responses to AZD1222 COVID-19 vaccine. Repertoires were generated with immunoSEQ multiplex PCR, while TCRdb's copy carries only in-frame clones and drops some. The sample yields roughly 180,000 clones, approximately 95% seen once. This specimen was peripheral blood, taken 28 days after the second dose of the MenACWY control vaccine. These receptors were obtained from an adult who received the MenACWY meningococcal vaccine as a control. The CDR3 runs from the conserved cysteine through the conserved F or W. Each record gives: V gene, J gene, CDR3 protein.

TRBV3-1/TRBV3-2	TRBJ1-5	CAGRETGNQPQHF
TRBV5-1	TRBJ2-3	CASSSTLRTRSTDTQYF
TRBV18	TRBJ1-3	CASSPGGASGNTIYF
TRBV15	TRBJ2-1	CATSRERGPRQFF
TRBV5-1	TRBJ1-1	CASSRDGINTEAFF
TRBV11-3	TRBJ2-3	CASSSRPSDTQYF
TRBV4-1	TRBJ1-1	CASSHVGVDTEAFF
TRBV4-3	TRBJ1-2	CASSQEQRSEYGYTF
TRBV19	TRBJ1-1	CASSIGGQRNTEAFF
TRBV7-8	TRBJ1-2	CASSLGQGAEGYTF
TRBV11-2	TRBJ1-1	CASSLAGGIVNTEAFF
TRBV5-6	TRBJ1-6	CASSLFGQVNSPLHF
TRBV7-2	TRBJ2-5	CASSLTRQKETQYF
TRBV7-2	TRBJ1-1	CASSQDRNTEAFF
TRBV4-1	TRBJ1-2	CASSQPGGTIYGYTF
TRBV2	TRBJ1-4	CASSDSRTNEKLFF
TRBV6-1	TRBJ1-5	CASSEGQQNQPQHF
TRBV4-2	TRBJ1-4	CASSQEGAREKLFF
TRBV6-5	TRBJ1-1	CASSPAMDRAEAFF
TRBV21-1	TRBJ1-5	CASSKVGRGPSGDIDNQPQHF
TRBV29-1	TRBJ1-2	CSVEDLFSSVNYGYTF
TRBV28	TRBJ1-5	CASSSGAAVQPQHF
TRBV4-1	TRBJ1-5	CASSQDSTGNNQPQHF
TRBV6-5	TRBJ2-3	CASSVAGGNTQYF
TRBV4-1	TRBJ1-1	CASSPQWSTEAFF
TRBV19	TRBJ1-1	CASSADRGGEAFF
TRBV10-3	TRBJ1-1	CAISDNGAGTEAFF
TRBV5-4	TRBJ2-5	CASSWTSGGAEETQYF
TRBV15	TRBJ1-6	CATSLTPGTGYSPLHF
TRBV5-6	TRBJ2-7	CASSLDPDSYEQYF
TRBV6-2/TRBV6-3	TRBJ1-1	CASSSQGPRDTEAFF
TRBV5-1	TRBJ1-4	CASSGGQGNEKLFF